This T cell receptor beta chain originates from a study of control samples from healthy donors and cancer patients. Germline V lookup: CDR1 DFQATT, CDR2 SNEGSKA (reference sequence). Trimming took 6 bases from V and 4 from J, leaving 10 bases between them. The CDR3 runs 11 residues. Assay used: immunoSEQ multiplex PCR; TCRdb lists only in-frame clones, some missing. Seen here are about 20,000 clones, 85% to 90% observed once, and the top ten hold 25% to 40%. The receptor was isolated from a man between 60 and 75 years old with head and neck cancer. The chain uses TRBV20-1 and TRBJ2-7; D is perhaps TRBD1 or TRBD2 (6 bases each). Material: PBMCs. The CDR3 protein is CSAGGGYEQYF. In nucleotides, the CDR3 is TGCAGTGCCGGGGGCGGGTACGAGCAGTACTTC.